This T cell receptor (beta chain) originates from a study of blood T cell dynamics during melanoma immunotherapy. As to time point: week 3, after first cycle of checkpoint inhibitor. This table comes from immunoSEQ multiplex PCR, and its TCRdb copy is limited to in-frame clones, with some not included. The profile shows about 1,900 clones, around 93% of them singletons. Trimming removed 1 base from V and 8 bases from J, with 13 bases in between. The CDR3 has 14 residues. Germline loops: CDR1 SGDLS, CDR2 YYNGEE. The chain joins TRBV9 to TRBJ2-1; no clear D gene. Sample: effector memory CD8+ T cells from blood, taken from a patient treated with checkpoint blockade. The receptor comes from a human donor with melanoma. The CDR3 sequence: CASSVKVGYDEQFF. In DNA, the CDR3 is TGTGCCAGCAGCGTAAAAGTCGGGTATGATGAGCAGTTCTTC. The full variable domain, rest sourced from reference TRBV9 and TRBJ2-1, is DSGVTQTPKHLITATGQRVTLRCSPRSGDLSVYWYQQSLDQGLQFLIQYYNGEERAKGNILERFSAQQFPDLHSELNLSSLELGDSALYFCASSVKVGYDEQFFGPGTRLTVL.